The present T cell receptor (beta chain) was sequenced within a study of cytomegalovirus exposure and HLA in healthy donors. Findings of the study overall: Previously analyzed data showed that most TCR beta V segments were productive at a frequency of about 87% or about 30%.

A word on this clone: Its antigen is unidentified.

PCR amplification relied on 60 Vbeta primers (plus 13 Jbeta primers). Clones were read by immunoSEQ multiplex PCR, and TCRdb kept only the in-frame ones, dropping some. The data contain about 300,000 clones, about nine tenths of them singletons. Germline values: CDR1 SGHRS, CDR2 YFSETQ. The V gene lost 4 bases and the J gene lost 8 bases, with 15 bases spanning the gap. This CDR3 region has 14 residues. This clonotype originated in a man aged 35 to 55 in good health and CMV-seropositive. Sequencing used PBMCs. J is TRBJ2-2 and V is TRBV5-1; possibly TRBD2 for D (6 bases). The CDR3 bases are TGCGCCAGCAGCGCCGACGGGGGATGGGGGGAGCTGTTTTTT. Its translation: CASSADGGWGELFF. Full variable domain (missing parts from reference TRBV5-1 and TRBJ2-2): KAGVTQTPRYLIKTRGQQVTLSCSPISGHRSVSWYQQTPGQGLQFLFEYFSETQRNKGNFPGRFSGRQFSNSRSEMNVSTLELGDSALYLCASSADGGWGELFFGEGSRLTVL.